This paragraph reports one T cell receptor (beta chain). Per the original data handling: Nucleated cell number was recorded as an estimate derived from reference gene primer amplification. Repertoires were generated with immunoSEQ multiplex PCR, while TCRdb's copy carries only in-frame clones and drops some. The V and J calls and clone size are taken from that table; D and trimming were inferred from the DNA. This table holds approximately 250,000 clones, approximately 80% found once. The data are from a study of blood T cell repertoires in COVID-19. At the level of the study: The United States, Italy and Spain supplied acute and convalescent COVID-19 samples.

Trimming pared 4 bases from V and 4 bases from J, leaving 13 bases between. CDR1 is MNHEY and CDR2 is SVGAGI in the germline V gene. This CDR3 has 14 residues. The TCR sequence derives from a human donor in a cohort sampled during active COVID-19. The rearrangement uses TRBV6-5 and TRBJ1-2; possible D gene TRBD1, 6 bases. Sequenced material: peripheral blood. The CDR3 DNA reads TGTGCCAGCAGTTTCGGCAGGGGAGTCTATGGCTACACCTTC. It specifies CASSFGRGVYGYTF.